This T cell receptor (beta chain) is from a study of cytomegalovirus exposure and HLA in healthy donors. In regard to this clone: Its antigen is still unknown.

The germline V gene has CDR1 MGHRA and CDR2 YSYEKL. The CDR3 covers 14 residues. V was shortened by 6 bases and J by 1 base, with 12 bases between the two germline ends. Study results and limitations: Researchers reported in a later analysis that common viral pathogens appeared linked to several top clusters.

The PCR had 60 Vbeta and 13 Jbeta primers. Sequencing used immunoSEQ multiplex PCR; TCRdb keeps in-frame clones, though not all of them. The sample holds about 150,000 clones. Source material: PBMCs. This receptor was taken from a man younger than 40 in good health and CMV-seronegative. The V gene is TRBV4-1, the J gene TRBJ1-1; D uncertain. CDR3 nucleotide sequence: TGCGCCAGCAGGCAGTTAGGAGGGAACACTGAAGCTTTCTTT. This gives the protein CASRQLGGNTEAFF.